The next 16 T cell receptor beta chains were all read from a single sample in a study of cytomegalovirus exposure and HLA in healthy donors. PCR used 60 Vbeta primers and 13 Jbeta primers. The repertoire was sequenced with immunoSEQ multiplex PCR; TCRdb's copy has only in-frame clones and lacks some. The repertoire holds 50,000 to 65,000 clones, with more than 70% as singletons. What was sequenced was PBMCs. The receptors shown here come from a man between 45 and 60 years old in good health and CMV-seropositive.

This clone was seen a handful of times. This chain connects TRBV11-1 to TRBJ2-5, with D possibly TRBD1 on 6 matching bases. Germline CDR1 reads SGHAT; CDR2 reads FQDESV (reference sequence). V was pared by 1 base and J by 9 bases, with 12 bases between. CDR3 length: 13 residues. CDR3 nucleotide sequence: TGTGCCAGCAGCTTAGGCGGACCAGGGGCCCAGTACTTC. Translation: CASSLGGPGAQYF. Together with reference TRBV11-1 and TRBJ2-5, the CDR3 gives the full variable domain: EAEVAQSPRYKITEKSQAVAFWCDPISGHATLYWYRQILGQGPELLVQFQDESVVDDSQLPKDRFSAERLKGVDSTLKIQPAELGDSAMYLCASSLGGPGAQYFGPGTRLLVL.

The V and J genes are TRBV7-8 and TRBJ2-7, with TRBD1 identical over 8 bases. Germline V gene data show CDR1 as SGHVS and CDR2 as FQNEAQ. The length of the CDR3 is 15 residues. Trimming removed 7 bases from V and 3 bases from J; junction bases left unmatched: 11. Here the CDR3 DNA reads TGTGCCAGCAATCTCCGCGGGACAGGAAACTACGAGCAGTACTTC. Protein product: CASNLRGTGNYEQYF.

The chain joins TRBV9 to TRBJ2-2, with TRBD2 matching 9 bases. Looked up from germline, CDR1 is SGDLS and CDR2 is YYNGEE. The CDR3 extends over 16 amino acids. The ends lost 0 bases at V and 6 bases at J; junction bases unmatched: 6. DNA of the CDR3: TGTGCCAGCAGCGTAGTTATTAGCGGGAGCGCCGGGGAGCTGTTTTTT. Translation gives CASSVVISGSAGELFF.

The CDR3 DNA reads TGCGCCAGCAGCTTCCAGGAAAGCACTGAAGCTTTCTTT. Its translation is CASSFQESTEAFF. The chain uses TRBV5-1 and TRBJ1-1; D remains unclear. V lost 2 bases and J lost 4, with 9 bases in between. CDR1 and CDR2 from the germline V gene are SGHRS and YFSETQ. The CDR3 has 13 amino acids.

The J gene is TRBJ1-1, the V gene TRBV5-4; D is possibly TRBD1 (5 bases). This CDR3 region has 12 residues. Germline V gene data show CDR1 as SGHNT and CDR2 as YYREEE (reference sequence). V shed 7 bases and J shed 1 base, with 8 bases lying between them. The CDR3 here is CASGDWNTEAFF. The CDR3, as DNA: TGTGCCAGCGGGGACTGGAACACTGAAGCTTTCTTT.

The genes are TRBV28 and TRBJ2-7; D perhaps matches TRBD2 (6 bases). CDR3 length: 14 residues. Trimming shortened V by 5 bases and J by 4 bases, and 15 bases separated the two germline ends. Germline-derived CDR1 and CDR2 are MDHEN and SYDVKM. The CDR3 sequence is CASSLGGVRYEQYF. CDR3 nucleotide sequence: TGTGCCAGCAGTCTTGGAGGGGTGCGGTACGAGCAGTACTTC.

This clone occurred a few times. The rearrangement links TRBV4-2 to TRBJ1-5; D perhaps matches TRBD1 (6 bases). CDR1 and CDR2 (germline): LGHNA, YNFKEQ. V was pared by 5 bases and J by 0 bases, with 8 bases between. The CDR3 has 14 residues. The CDR3 reads CASSGQNSNQPQHF. CDR3 DNA: TGTGCCAGCAGCGGACAGAATAGCAATCAGCCCCAGCATTTT.

The chain uses TRBV19 and TRBJ1-2; the match to TRBD1 covers 7 bases. The germline V gene encodes CDR1 LNHDA and CDR2 SQIVND (reference sequence). Trimming at V came to 5 bases and at J to 2 bases, leaving 5 bases not matched to a gene. The CDR3 has 14 residues. CDR3 loop: CASSSDRWNYGYTF. CDR3 nucleotides: TGTGCCAGTAGTTCGGACAGGTGGAACTATGGCTACACCTTC.

As regards this clone: The junction departs from germline at one end; a sequencing error may be responsible. Other DNA sequences in this specimen translate into the identical CDR3. The chain has TRBV28 and TRBJ2-1, with no clear D. Germline V gene sequence: CDR1 MDHEN, CDR2 SYDVKM. The CDR3 has 17 residues. The CDR3 reads CASSLQPIDGYYNEPFF. The CDR3 DNA follows: TGTGCCAGCAGTTTGCAGCCCATCGACGGGTATTACAATGAGCCGTTCTTC.

V gene TRBV9 combines with J gene TRBJ2-5, with 8 positions matching TRBD2. Germline V gene data show CDR1 as SGDLS and CDR2 as YYNGEE. This CDR3 has 13 amino acids. With V trimmed by 0 bases and J by 11 bases, 6 bases remained unmatched. Here the CDR3 reads CASSVGPTGGQYF. CDR3 in DNA: TGTGCCAGCAGCGTAGGTCCCACGGGGGGGCAGTACTTC. The entire variable domain, with the rest obtained from reference TRBV9 and TRBJ2-5, is as follows: DSGVTQTPKHLITATGQRVTLRCSPRSGDLSVYWYQQSLDQGLQFLIQYYNGEERAKGNILERFSAQQFPDLHSELNLSSLELGDSALYFCASSVGPTGGQYFGPGTRLLVL.

The genes are TRBV11-2 and TRBJ2-5, with 9 bases aligning to TRBD2. This CDR3 is built from 16 residues. Looked up from germline, CDR1 is SGHAT and CDR2 is FQNNGV. J lost 10 bases, V lost 0 bases, and 12 bases had no gene match. The CDR3 region has the DNA TGTGCCAGCAGCTTAGATCTGCGGGGGGGACAGCGGAGCCAGTACTTC. It encodes CASSLDLRGGQRSQYF.

The rearrangement links TRBV5-4 to TRBJ2-3; no reliable D call. The V and J ends lost 4 bases and 4 bases respectively, with 7 bases between them. The CDR3 runs to 12 residues. CDR1 and CDR2 from the germline V gene are SGHNT and YYREEE (reference sequence). The CDR3 DNA reads TGTGCCAGCAGCCGAATAGCAGATACGCAGTATTTT. Protein: CASSRIADTQYF.

The V gene is TRBV5-1, the J gene TRBJ2-2; 10 bases match TRBD1. CDR3 length: 15 residues. Germline CDR1 and CDR2: SGHRS and YFSETQ. V lost 3 bases to trimming and J lost 7 bases; unmatched junction nucleotides: 6. The CDR3 here is CASSSGDRGVGELFF. The CDR3, as DNA: TGCGCCAGCAGCTCGGGGGACAGGGGAGTCGGGGAGCTGTTTTTT.

The CDR3 is CASQGVPAGVVQQYF. The CDR3, as DNA: TGTGCCAGCCAAGGGGTCCCGGCAGGGGTCGTACAGCAGTACTTC. The chain couples TRBV6-5 to TRBJ2-7, with D perhaps TRBD1 (6 bases). The ends were cut back, 8 bases at V and 8 bases at J, with 25 bases in the middle. The CDR3 contains 15 residues. CDR1 and CDR2 from the germline V gene are MNHEY and SVGAGI.

With regard to this clone: This sample also contains other DNA sequences that code for the same CDR3. V usage is TRBV2 and J usage is TRBJ2-3, with a weak D call TRBD1 (5 bases). V was clipped by 2 bases and J by 2 bases, with 20 bases between them. The CDR3 contains 18 residues. Germline V gene sequence: CDR1 SNHLY, CDR2 FYNNEI. CDR3 coding DNA: TGTGCCAGCAGTGAAAGGAATTTGTTGGGGCGTCACACAGATACGCAGTATTTT. Its translation: CASSERNLLGRHTDTQYF.

The V call is TRBV6-9, the J call TRBJ2-1; 7 nucleotides line up with TRBD1. The CDR3 length is 15 residues. The J segment lost 6 bases and the V segment lost 3 bases, leaving 8 bases of the junction unmatched. Germline V gives CDR1 MNHGY, CDR2 SVAAGI. The CDR3 region has the DNA TGTGCCAGCAGTTACCTGGTCGGGACAGCCAATGAGCAGTTCTTC. Its protein is CASSYLVGTANEQFF.